This T cell receptor (beta chain) was recovered during a study of blood T cell repertoires in COVID-19. Whole-study context: COVID-19 samples from acute and convalescent phases originated in the United States, Italy and Spain. From T cells, B-cell-depleted T cells, or PBMCs came the material, which was cDNA or gDNA.

Authors' analysis steps: Amplifying reference gene primers gave estimates of nucleated cell counts. The assay was immunoSEQ multiplex PCR, and TCRdb's table has in-frame clones only and misses some. V, J and clone size are those of that table, while D and trimming were read from the DNA. The sample carries about 220,000 clones, more than 75% recorded once. The clonotype was recovered from a human donor in a cohort sampled during active COVID-19. Sequencing input: peripheral blood.

CDR3 sequence (DNA): TGCGCCAGCAGCTCTCGGACTTCCAATGAGCAGTTCTTC. It yields the protein CASSSRTSNEQFF. The rearrangement uses TRBV5-1 and TRBJ2-1, with a tentative D call TRBD2 (5 bases). V shed 3 bases and J shed 6 bases, with 10 bases lying between them. Germline CDR1 is SGHRS and CDR2 is YFSETQ. CDR3 length equals 13 residues.